This T cell receptor (beta chain) was documented in a study of human T cells and chemical hapten exposure. Overall study: DPC at 2% was the sensitizing agent, placed on around 2 cm by around 2 cm of upper inner arm skin.

Looked up from germline, CDR1 is MNHNY and CDR2 is SVGAGI (reference sequence). The V end was cut by 7 bases, the J end by 4 bases, with 19 bases between. The CDR3 is 16 residues long. TCRdb recomputed calls from the RACE reads with MiXCR, one row per CDR3 protein. Of about 110,000 distinct CDR3 sequences in the sample, about a tenth were seen once. The sample's time point: patch test 2, 6 weeks after DPC sensitization. As for treatment: therapeutic diphenylcyclopropenone sensitization with weekly scalp DPC. This clonotype was counted between two and nine times. This TCR was recovered from a middle-aged woman with alopecia areata. Some clones in this sample may be carry-over from other donors' samples. The chain is built from TRBV6-6 and TRBJ2-2; D may be TRBD1 or TRBD2 (5 bases each). Sequencing was performed on whole blood, taken in connection with sensitization to the hapten diphenylcyclopropenone (DPC). The CDR3 region is CASILKAGTFTGELFF. The CDR3 DNA is TGTGCCAGCATTCTAAAGGCAGGGACCTTCACCGGGGAGCTGTTTTTT.